The table lists the clone carrying this TCR beta chain with many counts. Its antigen is still unknown. CD8+CD57+ cell expansion had been shown by flow cytometry in patients chosen for sequencing. Diagnosis of severe acquired aplastic anemia applied to all patients. This sample is part of a study of CD8+CD57+ T cells in acquired aplastic anemia. Per germline, CDR1 LGHNA and CDR2 YNFKEQ. V trimming: 3 bases; J trimming: 1 base; junction bases outside the gene matches: 3. The CDR3 covers 15 residues. Profiling that covered TCR beta VDJ and CDR3 relied on genomic DNA as its template. TCRdb fed the reads into MiXCR, producing one record per CDR3 protein. The sample has around 170,000 distinct CDR3 sequences, about half seen once; the top ten hold roughly 3.5%. Findings of the study overall: Between the patient and control groups, CD8+ Simpson's diversity did not differ significantly. Found in both controls and patients were approximately 30 CD8+ CDR3 sequences.

This TCR was recovered from a human donor with aplastic anemia. The sequenced material came from sorted CD4+, CD8+, or CD8+CD57+ T cells (not recorded which) from PBMCs. This chain connects TRBV4-2 to TRBJ2-3; TRBD2 matches at 8 bases. The chain's CDR3 is CASSQIGGGTDTQYF. CDR3 bases: TGTGCCAGCAGCCAGATCGGGGGGGGCACAGATACGCAGTATTTT.